This T cell receptor beta chain is drawn from a study of cytomegalovirus exposure and HLA in healthy donors. Notes on the study in general: A few V segments could not be told apart, such as TRBV6-2 and TRBV6-3, and were left out. When the data were analyzed later, several of the most significant clusters appeared to be linked to common viral pathogens. According to an earlier analysis, most TCR beta V segments yielded productive rearrangements about 90% or about 30% of the time.

A note on this clone: Its antigen is currently unknown.

The PCR employed 60 Vbeta primers together with 13 Jbeta primers. Assay used: immunoSEQ multiplex PCR; TCRdb lists only in-frame clones, some missing. The repertoire consists of roughly 150,000 clones, with roughly 71% occurring once and the leading ten covering 2.5% to 3%. This CDR3 contains 14 residues. Germline V gene lookup returns CDR1 SNHLY and CDR2 FYNNEI. V lost 3 bases to trimming and J lost 0 bases, with 8 bases between them. Sequenced sample: PBMCs. This chain joins TRBV2 and TRBJ1-2; D remains ambiguous. This sequence originates from a woman in her forties or fifties in good health and CMV-seropositive. The CDR3 DNA follows: TGTGCCAGCAGTGAGCAGGCCCCTAACTATGGCTACACCTTC. It is translated as CASSEQAPNYGYTF.